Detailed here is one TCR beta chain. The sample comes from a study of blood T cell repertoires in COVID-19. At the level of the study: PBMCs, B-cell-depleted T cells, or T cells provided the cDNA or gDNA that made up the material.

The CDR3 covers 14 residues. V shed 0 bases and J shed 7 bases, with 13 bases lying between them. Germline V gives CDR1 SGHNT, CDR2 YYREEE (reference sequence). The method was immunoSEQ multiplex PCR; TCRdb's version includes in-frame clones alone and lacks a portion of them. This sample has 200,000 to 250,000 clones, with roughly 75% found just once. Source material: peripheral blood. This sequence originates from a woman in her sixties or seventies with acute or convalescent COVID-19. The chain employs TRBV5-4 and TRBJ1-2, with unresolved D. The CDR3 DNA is TGTGCCAGCAGCTTGGCGCTCGGAGAAGGTGGCTACACCTTC. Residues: CASSLALGEGGYTF. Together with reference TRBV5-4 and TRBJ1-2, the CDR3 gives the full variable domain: ETGVTQSPTHLIKTRGQQVTLRCSSQSGHNTVSWYQQALGQGPQFIFQYYREEENGRGNFPPRFSGLQFPNYSSELNVNALELDDSALYLCASSLALGEGGYTFGSGTRLTVV.